This is a list of T cell receptor beta chains from one sample in a study of regulatory T cells in long-lasting Graves disease. MiXCR, applied by TCRdb to the multiplex PCR reads, yields one record per CDR3 protein. The sample consists of over 300,000 distinct CDR3 sequences, less than 20% of them appearing once. The specimen was peripheral blood mononuclear cells (PBMCs), collected when the disease was refractory, from a patient treated with antithyroid drugs. Receptors originate from a female donor with Graves disease. Both conserved end residues are part of each CDR3. A row's size may be missing; if present it is once, few, many or a size class.

J gene,V gene,clone size,CDR3 protein
TRBJ2-2,TRBV20-1,once,CSARLLAGGLNTGELFF
TRBJ2-4,TRBV28,many,CASTGSKNIQYF
TRBJ1-2,TRBV7-2,many,CASSLQGQGYGYTF
TRBJ1-1,TRBV28,many,CASRQDRAHTEAFF
TRBJ1-2,TRBV12-3/TRBV12-4,many,CASTAGGANYGYTF
TRBJ2-5,TRBV7-9,many,CASSLGSSGVGTQYF
TRBJ1-6,TRBV9,many,CASSVETHRSPLHF
TRBJ2-5,TRBV10-2,few,CASSESNGGPGTQYF
TRBJ2-4,TRBV6-1,many,CASSEWEHGEDIQYF
TRBJ2-5,TRBV20-1,many,CSARAWREETQYF
TRBJ1-3,TRBV10-3,many,CAIRGQELNTIYF
TRBJ1-4,TRBV2,-,CANQVGEKLFF
TRBJ1-5,TRBV4-1,few,CASSQVAGTGGKQPQHF
TRBJ1-1,TRBV18,many,CASSIQDRNTEAFF
TRBJ1-2,TRBV7-9,few,CASSLVWRQEARAIGYTF
TRBJ1-5,TRBV24-1,many,CATSDPQGDGQPQHF
TRBJ2-5,TRBV2,many,CASSEFRGDTSFPTF
TRBJ1-5,TRBV6-1,many,CASSETRRDRGNQPQHF
TRBJ2-1,TRBV7-9,once,CASSSLPSAVNEQFF
TRBJ1-1,TRBV11-2,many,CASSLDGNLNTEAFF
TRBJ2-7,TRBV28,many,CASSPRGETYEQYF
TRBJ2-7,TRBV4-1,-,CANSRPTGYEQYF
TRBJ1-1,TRBV29-1,many,CSVRGLMNTEAFF
TRBJ2-4,TRBV12-3/TRBV12-4,many,CASRGSREKNIQYF
TRBJ1-5,TRBV6-2/TRBV6-3,-,CASSYLGARQPQHF
TRBJ1-2,TRBV7-9,many,CASSKTGGFAGYTF
TRBJ2-5,TRBV20-1,-,CSATGDRGHRETQYF
TRBJ2-7,TRBV6-1,-,CASGDRGLGEQYF
TRBJ2-7,TRBV6-2/TRBV6-3,-,CASSLGVREQYF
TRBJ2-5,TRBV7-9,few,CASSSGTGAKTQYF
TRBJ2-7,TRBV20-1,-,CSADFPGLASYEQYF